Below, one TCR beta chain is given with its context. These data belong to a study of CD8 T cells in Susac syndrome. Reverse transcription of roughly 0.45 to 1 ug RNA was performed with random hexamers. Amplification of TCR beta CDR3 across 54 Vbeta and 13 Jbeta was performed with immunoSEQ multiplex PCR. TCRdb independently ran MiXCR on the immunoSEQ multiplex PCR reads; one entry per CDR3 protein. The table lists roughly 330,000 distinct CDR3 sequences, about 91% of them singletons. This CDR3 has 15 residues. CDR1 and CDR2 from the germline V gene are MNHEY and SMNVEV (reference sequence). V was cut by 6 bases and J by 1 base, with 13 bases left in between. The authors sequenced TCR beta from blood CD8+ and CD4+ T cells. The patients who served as multiple sclerosis controls were treatment-naive and had stable or active relapsing-remitting disease that fulfilled the revised McDonald criteria.

The chain couples TRBV27 to TRBJ1-5; D gene uncertain. The sequence was collected from a human donor with multiple sclerosis. The sample consisted of CD4+ T cells from PBMCs. The CDR3 nucleotides are TGTGCCAGCAGCGCAGAAGGGTACAGCAATCAGCCCCAGCATTTT. This gives the protein CASSAEGYSNQPQHF.